This T cell receptor beta chain was captured by sequencing in a study of regulatory T cells in long-lasting Graves disease. Across the whole study: Antithyroid drugs had been taken under 3 months by newly diagnosed Graves' patients.

Investigators prepared the TCR beta libraries by applying iRepertoire HTBI primers and Arm-PCR of CDR3 regions. A single record per CDR3 protein comes from TCRdb applying MiXCR to the multiplex PCR reads. Of about 320,000 distinct CDR3 sequences in the sample, 15% to 20% are singletons; the top ten hold roughly 35%. Time point indicated: newly diagnosed GD, antithyroid drugs for less than 3 months. Isolated PBMC RNA provided the starting material for the TCR library. The authors drew approximately 8.1 milliliters of peripheral blood into EDTA tubes. The starting material was peripheral blood mononuclear cells (PBMCs), obtained at new diagnosis, from a patient treated with antithyroid drugs. The clonotype was recovered from a female donor with Graves disease.

DNA of the CDR3: TGCGCCAGCAGCTCCGGACAGGGCCCCCGTTTACCCGAGCAGTTCTTC. Its translation: CASSSGQGPRLPEQFF. This chain uses TRBV5-1 with TRBJ2-1; 8 nucleotides line up with TRBD1. After removal of 3 bases from V and 10 bases from J, the junction contained 15 bases not matched to a gene. This CDR3 has 16 amino acids. Germline CDR1 and CDR2: SGHRS and YFSETQ.